These T cell receptor beta chains were read from a single sample in a study of shared clonotypes between healthy human individuals. Sequenced by immunoSEQ multiplex PCR; TCRdb stores in-frame clones only, minus some. The repertoire consists of around 1,900,000 clones, with around 95% occurring once and the leading ten covering about 1.7%. The sample comprised naive CD8+ T cells from PBMCs. Receptors originate from a man in his late teens or twenties in good health. Some clones in this sample may be carry-over from other donors' samples. Each CDR3 is given without its conserved first and last residue. A D gene is named only where the DNA matches it firmly. For some rows the clone size is stated as once, few or many, or as a class when expanded; others skip it.

>TRBJ1-5|once|TRBD1|TRBV19
ASSNPRDSLYSNQPQH
>TRBJ1-5|.|.|TRBV6-5
ASSYSEDSNQPQH
>TRBJ2-3|.|TRBD1|TRBV9
ASSVVTGGTDTQY
>TRBJ2-1|.|.|TRBV9
ASSGLGSYNEQF
>TRBJ2-7|.|TRBD1|TRBV7-8
ASSFPGQGYEQY
>TRBJ2-1|.|.|TRBV27
ASSFNPSSYNEQF
>TRBJ2-5|.|TRBD1|TRBV5-6
ASSTWDSPQETQY
>TRBJ2-7|.|.|TRBV14
ASSRSGSYEQY
>TRBJ1-2|.|.|TRBV27
ASSSGQNPFYGYT
>TRBJ1-5|.|.|TRBV5-5
ASSWGPSNQPQH
>TRBJ2-1|.|.|TRBV6-5
ASTYPLEGQF
>TRBJ2-7|.|.|TRBV29-1
SVEDQARGSYEQY
>TRBJ2-2|.|.|TRBV5-1
ASRAPTGELF
>TRBJ2-1|.|.|TRBV9
ASSVGASRVNEQF
>TRBJ2-1|.|.|TRBV11-2
ASSLAPDSLYNEQF
>TRBJ2-7|.|.|TRBV27
ASRPSSDPRYEQY
>TRBJ2-1|.|.|TRBV19
ASSPWGSLIYEQF
>TRBJ2-7|.|.|TRBV28
ASSFGLIYEQY
>TRBJ2-7|.|.|TRBV19
ASSIGQHYEQY
>TRBJ1-1|.|.|TRBV27
ASSRGSEAF
>TRBJ2-7|.|.|TRBV9
ASSVVGFGEQY
>TRBJ2-5|.|.|TRBV27
ASSFKDSQETQY
>TRBJ1-2|.|TRBD1|TRBV4-1
ASSPSGTVNYGYT
>TRBJ2-7|.|.|TRBV4-1
ASSSRLVGGYEQY
>TRBJ2-1|.|.|TRBV6-5
ASSYSGFNNEQF
>TRBJ1-2|once|.|TRBV27
ASSLGGTYGYT
>TRBJ2-7|.|.|TRBV27
ASRPPGLLYEQY
>TRBJ1-5|once|.|TRBV7-6
ASSLGAPQGNQPQH
>TRBJ2-7|.|TRBD2|TRBV13
ASSLSSEGLAVYEQY
>TRBJ1-5|.|.|TRBV30
AWKIRRAGHQPQH
>TRBJ2-7|.|.|TRBV5-1
ASSLGGDSPYEQY
>TRBJ2-1|.|.|TRBV28
ASRATSSYNEQF
>TRBJ2-5|.|.|TRBV7-9
ASSLDPGTQY
>TRBJ2-3|.|.|TRBV19
ASSPLRWADTQY
>TRBJ1-5|.|.|TRBV2
ASNRQVDQPQH
>TRBJ2-2|.|.|TRBV27
ASSPESGSNTGELF
>TRBJ2-7|.|.|TRBV6-5
ASSYSSGSPYEQY
>TRBJ1-2|few|.|TRBV29-1
SVKTPLYGYT
>TRBJ2-1|.|TRBD2|TRBV7-9
ASSSGGLYNEQF
>TRBJ2-7|.|TRBD2|TRBV11-2
ASSLSGGPYEQY
>TRBJ2-4|.|.|TRBV29-1
SVEMAHLAKNIQY
>TRBJ2-1|.|.|TRBV9
ASSVAGGAVDEQF
>TRBJ2-7|.|TRBD1|TRBV2
ATIGTGGYEQY
>TRBJ2-7|.|TRBD2|TRBV14
ASSQETSGREYEQY
>TRBJ2-3|once|TRBD1|TRBV2
ASRVRDRTSTDTQY
>TRBJ2-1|.|.|TRBV6-1
ASSEALGKRGVQF
>TRBJ1-1|.|.|TRBV5-1
ASSLDPGTEAF
>TRBJ2-5|.|TRBD2|TRBV11-2
ASSFGAGVGETQY
>TRBJ2-5|.|.|TRBV4-1
ASSQDGEETQY
>TRBJ1-2|.|.|TRBV6-6
ASSYSGGNYGYT
>TRBJ1-4|.|TRBD1|TRBV7-6
ASSLIDTGGTNEKLF
>TRBJ2-7|.|TRBD2|TRBV5-1
ASSPGTSGGTYEQY
>TRBJ2-7|once|.|TRBV4-1
ASSQSRGQSYEQY
>TRBJ2-3|.|TRBD2|TRBV11-2
ASSLTSGRTDTQY
>TRBJ1-5|.|.|TRBV11-2
ASSLHIAAGQPQH
>TRBJ1-5|.|.|TRBV28
ASIRGATNQPQH
>TRBJ1-3|.|.|TRBV9
ASSVDGGAGNTIY
>TRBJ2-7|.|TRBD2|TRBV9
ASGTSANSYEQY
>TRBJ1-1|.|.|TRBV4-3
ASSPYSTENTEAF
>TRBJ2-7|.|.|TRBV19
ASSIDPRAAYEQY